The rows below give T cell receptor beta chains drawn from one sample of a study of blood T cell repertoires in COVID-19. Measured with immunoSEQ multiplex PCR; TCRdb has only the in-frame clones, and not every one. This sample has around 170,000 clones, with around 74% found just once. Sequencing was done on a sample of peripheral blood. These receptor sequences come from a woman older than 75 with acute or convalescent COVID-19. CDR3s include the opening cysteine and the closing phenylalanine or tryptophan. D genes are given only for firm matches. Clone size is given for some rows only: seen once, a few or many times, or a class if the clone is expanded.

clone size | J gene | V gene | D gene | CDR3 DNA | CDR3 protein
NA | TRBJ2-5 | TRBV5-5 | NA | TGTGCCAGCAGCGAACCCGGACGAAGGGGAGAGACCCAGTACTTC | CASSEPGRRGETQYF
once | TRBJ2-7 | TRBV5-1 | TRBD1 | TGCGCCAGCAGCCCTCGGGACAGCTCCTACGAGCAGTACTTC | CASSPRDSSYEQYF
few | TRBJ1-3 | TRBV2 | NA | TGTGCCAGCAGTGGGACCGGGACTTCCATATATTTT | CASSGTGTSIYF
NA | TRBJ2-2 | TRBV10-2 | NA | TGCGCCAGCAGTGACAGAACCACCGGGGAGCTGTTTTTT | CASSDRTTGELFF
NA | TRBJ2-1 | TRBV18 | TRBD2 | TGTGCCAGCTCACCGACTAGCGGGATCAATGAGCAGTTCTTC | CASSPTSGINEQFF
NA | TRBJ2-1 | TRBV30 | TRBD2 | TGTGCCTGGAGTGGACCGGGGGGGCTAGCGGGAGCTGAGCAGTTCTTC | CAWSGPGGLAGAEQFF
NA | TRBJ1-6 | TRBV5-1 | TRBD1 | TGCGCCAGCAGCCCCCAGGGGGGATCACCCCTCCACTTT | CASSPQGGSPLHF
once | TRBJ1-4 | TRBV10-3 | NA | TGTGCCATCAGTGAGTGGGGCGCGGCTAATGAAAAACTGTTTTTT | CAISEWGAANEKLFF
NA | TRBJ1-5 | TRBV28 | NA | TGTGCCAGCAGTTTAGTCTCGGGGGGAGGCAATCAGCCCCAGCATTTT | CASSLVSGGGNQPQHF
NA | TRBJ2-7 | TRBV28 | NA | TGTGCCAGCAGTTTGCCAGTGCAGGGTTCTCCTTTAAACGAGCAGTACTTC | CASSLPVQGSPLNEQYF
once | TRBJ1-5 | TRBV23-1 | NA | TGCGCCAGCAGCTCCCCGTGCAGGGGCTATAGCAATCAGCCCCAGCATTTT | CASSSPCRGYSNQPQHF
once | TRBJ2-7 | TRBV6-5 | TRBD2 | TGTGCCAGCGTGCCGGGACTAGCGGGACCAGAGCAGTACTTC | CASVPGLAGPEQYF
NA | TRBJ2-1 | TRBV6-1 | TRBD2 | TGTGCCAGCAGTGAAGCCTCCGGGGGGTTCGAATCAAATGAGCAGTTCTTC | CASSEASGGFESNEQFF
NA | TRBJ2-1 | TRBV5-1 | TRBD1 | TGCGCCAGCAGCTTGGAAGCAGGGGGCTACTCCAATGAGCAGTTCTTC | CASSLEAGGYSNEQFF
NA | TRBJ2-1 | TRBV5-1 | NA | TGCGCCAGCAGCACCGGTTTAGCCGATGCGGGTGAGCAGTTCTTC | CASSTGLADAGEQFF
NA | TRBJ2-7 | TRBV28 | TRBD1 | TGTGCCAGCAGAACCGGGACAGGGGGCAACGAGCAGTACTTC | CASRTGTGGNEQYF
NA | TRBJ2-2 | TRBV7-2 | TRBD2 | TGTGCCAGCAGCCCGCCGGGACTAGCGGTTTACACCGGGGAGCTGTTTTTT | CASSPPGLAVYTGELFF
NA | TRBJ1-5 | TRBV24-1 | NA | TGTGCCACCAGTGATTCCCAGGGGACCAATCAGCCCCAGCATTTT | CATSDSQGTNQPQHF
NA | TRBJ1-2 | TRBV10-3 | TRBD1 | TGTGCCATCAGTGAGGCAGGGGGCGCGGATGGCTACACCTTC | CAISEAGGADGYTF
NA | TRBJ2-7 | TRBV5-8 | TRBD2 | TGTGCCAGCAGCGCGGCCGGGACTAGCGTCTGGTACGAGCAGTACTTC | CASSAAGTSVWYEQYF
NA | TRBJ2-7 | TRBV4-2 | TRBD2 | TGTGCCAGCAGCCAAATTACTAGCGGGAGTACGGCCTACGAGCAGTACTTC | CASSQITSGSTAYEQYF
few | TRBJ1-1 | TRBV7-2 | NA | TGTGCCAGCAGCCCGACAGGGAACACTGAAGCTTTCTTT | CASSPTGNTEAFF
once | TRBJ1-1 | TRBV7-2 | NA | TGTGCCAGCAGCTTAGGGACTTGGAACACTGAAGCTTTCTTT | CASSLGTWNTEAFF
NA | TRBJ1-4 | TRBV2 | NA | TGTGCCAGCAGCCGCAGGGAGGGTTGGTCTAATGAAAAACTGTTTTTT | CASSRREGWSNEKLFF
NA | TRBJ2-5 | TRBV19 | TRBD2 | TGTGCCAGTAGTATACTGGGACTAGCTGCAGAGACCCAGTACTTC | CASSILGLAAETQYF
NA | TRBJ1-4 | TRBV18 | TRBD1 | TGTGCCAGCTCACCACCTGCGGGACAGGGGTGGGAAAAACTGTTTTTT | CASSPPAGQGWEKLFF
NA | TRBJ2-1 | TRBV19 | TRBD2 | TGTGCCAGTAGTTTCGGGACTAGCGGTTACAATGAGCAGTTCTTC | CASSFGTSGYNEQFF
once | TRBJ2-7 | TRBV6-1 | TRBD2 | TGTGCCAGCAGTGGGGAGTCTAGCGGGATAGTCTACGAGCAGTACTTC | CASSGESSGIVYEQYF
once | TRBJ2-7 | TRBV11-2 | TRBD1 | TGTGCCAGCAGCTTAGGGGGACAGGGGGCATTCTACGAGCAGTACTTC | CASSLGGQGAFYEQYF